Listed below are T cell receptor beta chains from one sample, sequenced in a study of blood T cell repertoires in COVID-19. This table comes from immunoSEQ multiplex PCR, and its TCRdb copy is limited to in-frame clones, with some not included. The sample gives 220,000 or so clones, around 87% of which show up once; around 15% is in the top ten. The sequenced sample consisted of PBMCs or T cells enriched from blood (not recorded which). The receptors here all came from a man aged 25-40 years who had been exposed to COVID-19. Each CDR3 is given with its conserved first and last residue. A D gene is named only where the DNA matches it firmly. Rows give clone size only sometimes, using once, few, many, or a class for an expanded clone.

CASSLTGTGRLGYTF | TGTGCCAGCAGCTTAACCGGGACAGGGCGTTTAGGCTACACCTTC | TRBD1 | TRBJ1-2 | - | TRBV5-4
CASSLLGGGSSYEQYF | TGTGCCAGCAGCTTGTTAGGCGGGGGTAGCTCCTACGAGCAGTACTTC | TRBD2 | TRBJ2-7 | - | TRBV5-6
CASSQDRRVFTEAFF | TGTGCCAGCAGCCAAGATCGCAGGGTGTTTACTGAAGCTTTCTTT | - | TRBJ1-1 | - | TRBV3-1/TRBV3-2
CATKESSGNTIYF | TGTGCCACGAAGGAGTCCTCTGGAAACACCATATATTTT | - | TRBJ1-3 | - | TRBV4-2
CASSTQGGSTEAFF | TGTGCCAGCTCAACCCAGGGCGGCAGCACTGAAGCTTTCTTT | - | TRBJ1-1 | - | TRBV18
CASSATGVPLHF | TGTGCCAGCAGCGCAACAGGGGTACCCCTCCACTTT | TRBD1 | TRBJ1-6 | - | TRBV9
CASTSPAGYGGELFF | TGTGCCAGCACTTCACCAGCAGGGTATGGCGGGGAGCTGTTTTTT | - | TRBJ2-2 | - | TRBV2
CASSSGQGGGYTF | TGTGCCAGCAGTTCCGGACAGGGTGGGGGCTACACCTTC | TRBD1 | TRBJ1-2 | - | TRBV27
CASSIDLQGARNEQFF | TGTGCCAGTAGTATAGACCTACAGGGGGCGAGGAATGAGCAGTTCTTC | TRBD1 | TRBJ2-1 | - | TRBV19
CASSISLNQPQHF | TGTGCCAGTAGTATATCACTAAATCAGCCCCAGCATTTT | - | TRBJ1-5 | - | TRBV19
CATSLNRQRIRSGYTF | TGTGCCACCAGTTTGAACAGGCAGAGGATCCGGTCTGGCTACACCTTC | - | TRBJ1-2 | - | TRBV15
CASSHLRDKGSNEQFF | TGTGCCAGCAGCCACCTCCGGGACAAGGGGTCGAATGAGCAGTTCTTC | - | TRBJ2-1 | - | TRBV7-9
CASSQGPGLTTYEQYF | TGTGCCAGCAGCCAAGGACCGGGACTAACGACCTACGAGCAGTACTTC | TRBD2 | TRBJ2-7 | - | TRBV4-2
CATSRDLAGTGELFF | TGTGCCACCAGCAGAGATCTGGCGGGCACCGGGGAGCTGTTTTTT | - | TRBJ2-2 | - | TRBV15
CSAEQGYGYTF | TGCAGCGCTGAACAGGGGTATGGCTACACCTTC | TRBD1 | TRBJ1-2 | - | TRBV29-1
CASSADTTANTGELFF | TGTGCCAGCAGTGCGGACACCACGGCGAACACCGGGGAGCTGTTTTTT | - | TRBJ2-2 | once | TRBV2
CASSRGAGANVLTF | TGTGCCAGCAGCCGAGGAGCCGGGGCCAACGTCCTGACTTTC | - | TRBJ2-6 | once | TRBV3-1/TRBV3-2
CASNNRARYEQYF | TGTGCCAGCAACAACAGGGCGAGGTACGAGCAGTACTTC | - | TRBJ2-7 | - | TRBV5-6
CASSLGGGVQPQHF | TGCGCCAGCAGCTTGGGTGGGGGCGTGCAGCCCCAGCATTTT | - | TRBJ1-5 | - | TRBV5-1
CASSLGRGGTDTQYF | TGTGCCAGCAGCTTGGGTCGAGGCGGCACAGATACGCAGTATTTT | - | TRBJ2-3 | - | TRBV5-4